The sequence of this TCR beta chain was determined in a study of blood T cell repertoires in COVID-19. Overall study: Acute and convalescent COVID-19 specimens originated in the United States, Italy and Spain.

The CDR3 extends over 13 amino acids. After removal of 4 bases from V and 8 bases from J, the junction contained 6 bases not matched to a gene. Germline values: CDR1 MNHEY, CDR2 SVGAGI. Per the authors' pipeline: Reference gene primer amplification gave nucleated cell count estimates. The method was immunoSEQ multiplex PCR; TCRdb's version includes in-frame clones alone and lacks a portion of them. From that table come the V and J calls and clone size; the DNA was used to work out D and trimming. The sample has about 320,000 clones; about nine tenths are singletons. This clone showed up just once. Cohorts were based on clinical histories the participants reported. Recovery meant two consecutive negative NP/OP PCR tests, professional clearance, or resolved symptoms.

The receptor's source is a woman aged 18-29 years who had recovered from COVID-19. The rearrangement uses TRBV6-5 and TRBJ1-2, with 8 bases identical to TRBD1. Material for sequencing was PBMCs or T cells enriched from blood (not recorded which). The CDR3 DNA reads TGTGCCAGCAGTTCGGGACAGGTGGACGGCTACACCTTC. This translates into CASSSGQVDGYTF.